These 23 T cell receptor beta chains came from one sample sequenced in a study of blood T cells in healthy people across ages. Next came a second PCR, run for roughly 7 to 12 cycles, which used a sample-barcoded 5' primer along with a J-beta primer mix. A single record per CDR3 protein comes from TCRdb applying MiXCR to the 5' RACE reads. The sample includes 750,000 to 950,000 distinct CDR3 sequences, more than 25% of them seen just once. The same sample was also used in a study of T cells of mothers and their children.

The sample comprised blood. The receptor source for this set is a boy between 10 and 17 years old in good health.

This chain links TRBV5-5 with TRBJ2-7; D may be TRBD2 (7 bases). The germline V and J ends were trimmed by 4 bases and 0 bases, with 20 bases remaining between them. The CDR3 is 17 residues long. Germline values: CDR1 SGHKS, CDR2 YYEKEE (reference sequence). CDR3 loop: CASSTHTRGAVSYEQYF. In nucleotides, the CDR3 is TGTGCCAGCAGCACCCATACACGGGGGGCCGTCTCCTACGAGCAGTACTTC. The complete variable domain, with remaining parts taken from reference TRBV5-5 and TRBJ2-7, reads DAGVTQSPTHLIKTRGQQVTLRCSPISGHKSVSWYQQVLGQGPQFIFQYYEKEERGRGNFPDRFSARQFPNYSSELNVNALLLGDSALYLCASSTHTRGAVSYEQYFGPGTRLTVT.

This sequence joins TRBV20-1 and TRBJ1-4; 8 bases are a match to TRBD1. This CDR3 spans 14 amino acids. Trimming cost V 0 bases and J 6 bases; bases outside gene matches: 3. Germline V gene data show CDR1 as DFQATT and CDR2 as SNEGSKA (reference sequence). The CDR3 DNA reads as TGCAGTGCTAGAGAGGACAGGGTTGATGAAAAACTGTTTTTT. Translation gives CSAREDRVDEKLFF.

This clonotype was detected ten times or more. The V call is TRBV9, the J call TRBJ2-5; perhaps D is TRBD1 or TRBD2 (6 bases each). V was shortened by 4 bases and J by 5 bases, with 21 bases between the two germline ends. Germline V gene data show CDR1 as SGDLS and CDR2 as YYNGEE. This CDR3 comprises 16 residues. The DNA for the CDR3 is TGTGCCAGCAGCCCATCTGGGGGCGGGATAAAGGAGACCCAGTACTTC. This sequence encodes CASSPSGGGIKETQYF.

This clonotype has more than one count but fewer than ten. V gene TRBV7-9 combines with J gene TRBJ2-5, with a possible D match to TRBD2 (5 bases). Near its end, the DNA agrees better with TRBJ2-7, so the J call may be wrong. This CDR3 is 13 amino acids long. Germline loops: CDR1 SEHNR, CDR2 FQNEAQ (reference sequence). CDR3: CASSKDWNYEQYF. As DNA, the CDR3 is TGTGCCAGCAGCAAGGACTGGAACTACGAGCAGTACTTC.

The CDR3 region is CASSYSNEGLAGNWYEQYF. DNA of the CDR3: TGTGCCAGCAGTTACTCGAACGAGGGACTAGCGGGGAATTGGTACGAGCAGTACTTC. V is TRBV6-2 or TRBV6-3 and J is TRBJ2-7; 13 nucleotides align to TRBD2. The germline V gene encodes CDR1 MNHEY and CDR2 SVGEGT. Losses at the gene ends were 0 bases for V and 4 bases for J; bases not matched to a gene: 12. CDR3 size: 19 residues.

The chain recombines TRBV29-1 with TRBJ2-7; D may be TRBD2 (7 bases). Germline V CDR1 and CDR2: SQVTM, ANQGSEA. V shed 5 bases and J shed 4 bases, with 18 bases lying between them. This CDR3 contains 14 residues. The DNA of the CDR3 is TGCAGCGTTCGTGGGGGGGCCAATTTTTACGAGCAGTACTTC. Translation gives CSVRGGANFYEQYF.

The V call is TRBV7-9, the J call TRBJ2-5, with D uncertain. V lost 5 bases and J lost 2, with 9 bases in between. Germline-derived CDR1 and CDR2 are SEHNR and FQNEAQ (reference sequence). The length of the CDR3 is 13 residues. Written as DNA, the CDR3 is TGTGCCAGCAGCCAAGAGACGCAAGAGACCCAGTACTTC. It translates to CASSQETQETQYF.

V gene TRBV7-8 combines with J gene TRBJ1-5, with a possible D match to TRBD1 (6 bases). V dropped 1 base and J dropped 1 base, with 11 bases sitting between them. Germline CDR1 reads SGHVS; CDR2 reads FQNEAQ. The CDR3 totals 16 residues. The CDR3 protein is CASSLVGGWSNQPQHF. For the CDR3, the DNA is TGTGCCAGCAGCTTAGTGGGGGGCTGGAGCAATCAGCCCCAGCATTTT.

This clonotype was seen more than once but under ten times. CDR3 nucleotide sequence: TGTGCCAACACACAGGGGAGGACGAACACCGGGGAGCTGTTTTTT. Translation: CANTQGRTNTGELFF. J is TRBJ2-2 and V is TRBV6-1, with D possibly matching TRBD1 (7 bases). This CDR3 has 15 residues. The germline V and J ends were trimmed by 10 bases and 0 bases, with 15 bases remaining between them. CDR1 is MNHNS and CDR2 is SASEGT in the germline V gene.

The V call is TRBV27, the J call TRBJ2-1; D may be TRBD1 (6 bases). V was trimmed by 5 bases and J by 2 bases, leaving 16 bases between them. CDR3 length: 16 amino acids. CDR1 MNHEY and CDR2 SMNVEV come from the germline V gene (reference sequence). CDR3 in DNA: TGTGCCAGCAGTCAGACAGGTTTTGCTGCCTACAATGAGCAGTTCTTC. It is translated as CASSQTGFAAYNEQFF.

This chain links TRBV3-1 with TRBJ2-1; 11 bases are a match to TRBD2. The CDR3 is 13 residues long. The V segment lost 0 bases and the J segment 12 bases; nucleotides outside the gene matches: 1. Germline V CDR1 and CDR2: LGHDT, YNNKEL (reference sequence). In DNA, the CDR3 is TGTGCCAGCAGCCAAGACCTAGCGGGGGGGCAGTTCTTC. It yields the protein CASSQDLAGGQFF.

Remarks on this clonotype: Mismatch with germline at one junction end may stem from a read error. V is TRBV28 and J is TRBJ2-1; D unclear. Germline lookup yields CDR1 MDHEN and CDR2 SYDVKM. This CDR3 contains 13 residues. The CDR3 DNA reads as TGTGCCAACAGTTTATATTCCTACAATGAGCAGTTCTTC. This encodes CANSLYSYNEQFF.

CDR3 loop: CAISERGYGYTF. DNA of the CDR3: TGTGCCATCAGTGAGAGGGGCTATGGCTACACCTTC. This chain connects TRBV10-3 to TRBJ1-2; D might be TRBD1 (5 bases). The germline gives CDR1 ENHRY, CDR2 SYGVKD. Trimming shortened V by 2 bases and J by 4 bases, and 5 bases separated the two germline ends. This CDR3 is built from 12 residues.

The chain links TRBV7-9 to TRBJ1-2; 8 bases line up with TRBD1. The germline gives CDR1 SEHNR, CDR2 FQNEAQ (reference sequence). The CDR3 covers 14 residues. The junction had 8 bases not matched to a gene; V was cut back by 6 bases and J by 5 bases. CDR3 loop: CASSPPGQVYGYTF. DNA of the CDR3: TGTGCCAGCAGTCCGCCGGGACAGGTTTATGGCTACACCTTC.

The CDR3 bases are TGTGCCAGCAGTTCTTTCGGACTAGTGGATGAGACCCAGTACTTC. Amino acid sequence: CASSSFGLVDETQYF. The genes are TRBV2 and TRBJ2-5, with 7 bases that match TRBD2. Germline V gene lookup returns CDR1 SNHLY and CDR2 FYNNEI. With V trimmed by 5 bases and J by 5 bases, 11 bases remained unmatched. The CDR3 length is 15 residues.

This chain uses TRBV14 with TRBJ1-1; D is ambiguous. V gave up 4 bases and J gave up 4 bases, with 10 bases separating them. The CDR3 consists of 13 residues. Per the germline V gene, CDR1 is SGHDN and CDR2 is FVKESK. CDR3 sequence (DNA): TGTGCCAGCAGCCCGCGGCTCCTCACTGAAGCTTTCTTT. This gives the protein CASSPRLLTEAFF.

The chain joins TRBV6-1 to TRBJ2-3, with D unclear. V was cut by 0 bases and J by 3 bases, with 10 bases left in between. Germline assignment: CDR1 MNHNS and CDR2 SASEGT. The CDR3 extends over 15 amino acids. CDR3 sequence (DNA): TGTGCCAGCAGTGAAGCGGCAGGACGGACAGATACGCAGTATTTT. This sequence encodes CASSEAAGRTDTQYF.

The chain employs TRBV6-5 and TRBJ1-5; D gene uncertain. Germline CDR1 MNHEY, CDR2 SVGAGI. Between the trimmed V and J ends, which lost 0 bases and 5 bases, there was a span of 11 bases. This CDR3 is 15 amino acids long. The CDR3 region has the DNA TGTGCCAGCAGTTACTCAGGTCAGCTCGATCAGCCCCAGCATTTT. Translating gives CASSYSGQLDQPQHF.

The CDR3: CASSSTTPRGDTQYF. The CDR3 nucleotides read TGTGCCAGCAGCTCCACCACCCCAAGGGGAGATACGCAGTATTTT. The genes are TRBV28 and TRBJ2-3; perhaps TRBD1 as D (5 bases). The CDR3 extends over 15 amino acids. Trimming cost V 6 bases and J 5 bases, with 18 bases left between them. Per germline, CDR1 MDHEN and CDR2 SYDVKM.

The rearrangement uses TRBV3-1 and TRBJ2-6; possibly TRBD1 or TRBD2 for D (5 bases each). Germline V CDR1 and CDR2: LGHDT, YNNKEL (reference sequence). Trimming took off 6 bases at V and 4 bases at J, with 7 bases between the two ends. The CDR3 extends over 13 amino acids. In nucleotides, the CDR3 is TGTGCCAGCAGTAGGGACGGGGCCAACGTCCTGACTTTC. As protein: CASSRDGANVLTF. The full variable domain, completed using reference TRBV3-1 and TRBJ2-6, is DTAVSQTPKYLVTQMGNDKSIKCEQNLGHDTMYWYKQDSKKFLKIMFSYNNKELIINETVPNRFSPKSPDKAHLNLHINSLELGDSAVYFCASSRDGANVLTFGAGSRLTVL.

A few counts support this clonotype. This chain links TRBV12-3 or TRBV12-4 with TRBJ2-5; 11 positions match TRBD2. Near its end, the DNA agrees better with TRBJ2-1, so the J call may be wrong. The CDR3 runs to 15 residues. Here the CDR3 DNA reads TGTGCCAGCACCAAGATCGGGACTAGCGGTAATGAGCAGTTCTTC. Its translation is CASTKIGTSGNEQFF.

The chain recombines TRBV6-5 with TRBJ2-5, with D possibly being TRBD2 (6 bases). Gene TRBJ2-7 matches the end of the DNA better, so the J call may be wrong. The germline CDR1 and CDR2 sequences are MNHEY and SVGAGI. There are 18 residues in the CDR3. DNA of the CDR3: TGTGCCAGCAGTTACTCACCCACGGGAGAGACTTATTCCTACGAGCAGTACTTC. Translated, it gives CASSYSPTGETYSYEQYF.

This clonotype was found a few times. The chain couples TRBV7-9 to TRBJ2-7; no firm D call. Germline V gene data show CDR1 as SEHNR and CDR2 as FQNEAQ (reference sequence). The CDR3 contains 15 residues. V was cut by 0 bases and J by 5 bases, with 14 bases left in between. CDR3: CASSLAGRFNHEQYF. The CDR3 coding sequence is TGTGCCAGCAGCTTAGCAGGCCGGTTCAACCACGAGCAGTACTTC.